The next 12 T cell receptor beta chains were all read from a single sample in a study of identical twins. TCRdb recomputed calls from the 5' RACE reads with MiXCR, one row per CDR3 protein. This sample has approximately 300,000 distinct CDR3 sequences, with roughly 10% found just once. The sample also formed part of further work on yellow fever vaccine responses in identical twins.

Sequencing was performed on CD8+ T cells sorted from blood. These receptors were taken from a woman in her late teens or twenties in good health.

The gene calls are TRBV7-2 and TRBJ2-5; 7 positions match TRBD2. V dropped 8 bases and J dropped 2; count of bases not matched to a gene: 8. Germline V gives CDR1 SGHTA, CDR2 FQGNSA. The CDR3 covers 14 residues. The CDR3 DNA reads as TGTGCCAGCCTTGCTGGCGGGGGACAAGAGACCCAGTACTTC. This encodes CASLAGGGQETQYF.

This clonotype has a handful of counts. V gene TRBV9 combines with J gene TRBJ2-3; no reliable D call. The CDR3 consists of 15 residues. CDR1 is SGDLS, CDR2 YYNGEE, per germline. Trimming took off 3 bases at V and 2 bases at J, with 13 bases between the two ends. CDR3 nucleotides: TGTGCCAGCAGCGCCGACGGCGACTCCACAGATACGCAGTATTTT. Residues: CASSADGDSTDTQYF.

This clonotype has at least ten counts. The chain carries TRBV5-5 and TRBJ1-1; D not resolved. Germline CDR1 SGHKS, CDR2 YYEKEE (reference sequence). V shed 4 bases and J shed 4 bases, with 14 bases lying between them. The CDR3 loop spans 14 amino acids. CDR3 in amino acids: CASSPSRLGTEAFF. In DNA, the CDR3 is TGTGCCAGCAGCCCCAGCCGGCTTGGCACTGAAGCTTTCTTT. The variable domain in full, completed from reference TRBV5-5 and TRBJ1-1, reads DAGVTQSPTHLIKTRGQQVTLRCSPISGHKSVSWYQQVLGQGPQFIFQYYEKEERGRGNFPDRFSARQFPNYSSELNVNALLLGDSALYLCASSPSRLGTEAFFGQGTRLTVV.

This clonotype was counted at least ten times. V and J are TRBV4-2 and TRBJ2-1, with 8 nucleotides matching TRBD2. The germline V gene has CDR1 LGHNA and CDR2 YNFKEQ. CDR3 length equals 16 residues. V dropped 0 bases and J dropped 6; count of bases not matched to a gene: 7. CDR3 in DNA: TGTGCCAGCAGCCAAGATCGGGACGGGGGGGCCAATGAGCAGTTCTTC. Amino acids: CASSQDRDGGANEQFF.

The V gene is TRBV12-3 or TRBV12-4, the J gene TRBJ2-7; the D gene is possibly TRBD2 (6 bases). The germline V and J ends were trimmed by 8 bases and 5 bases, with 13 bases remaining between them. CDR3 size: 12 residues. This chain's CDR3 is CASGLGEDEQYF. DNA of the CDR3: TGTGCCAGCGGCCTTGGGGAGGACGAGCAGTACTTC.

In its sample, this clonotype was seen once. The V and J genes are TRBV7-2 and TRBJ1-2, with D perhaps TRBD1 (6 bases). Trimming left V 3 bases short and J 7 bases short, with 12 bases between. The CDR3 loop spans 13 amino acids. Germline CDR1 is SGHTA and CDR2 is FQGNSA. CDR3 amino acids: CASSFGTSSGYTF. The CDR3 DNA sequence: TGTGCCAGCAGCTTTGGGACATCTAGTGGCTACACCTTC. The full variable domain, its missing parts supplied by reference TRBV7-2 and TRBJ1-2, is GAGVSQSPSNKVTEKGKDVELRCDPISGHTALYWYRQSLGQGLEFLIYFQGNSAPDKSGLPSDRFSAERTGGSVSTLTIQRTQQEDSAVYLCASSFGTSSGYTFGSGTRLTVV.

Only a few counts were recorded for this clonotype. This rearrangement joins TRBV5-4 to TRBJ2-5; maybe TRBD2 (5 bases). V lost 4 bases, J lost 1 base, and 11 bases lay in between. Germline lookup yields CDR1 SGHNT and CDR2 YYREEE (reference sequence). The CDR3 runs to 14 residues. CDR3 protein: CASSEGWSQETQYF. Here the CDR3 DNA reads TGTGCCAGCAGCGAGGGATGGTCCCAAGAGACCCAGTACTTC.

The chain employs TRBV27 and TRBJ2-1, with D perhaps matching TRBD1 (6 bases). The CDR3 totals 15 residues. Germline V gene lookup returns CDR1 MNHEY and CDR2 SMNVEV (reference sequence). V gave up 3 bases and J gave up 8 bases, with 17 bases separating them. The CDR3 protein is CASSLRDRPGDEQFF. The DNA of the CDR3 is TGTGCCAGCAGTTTGAGAGACAGGCCAGGCGATGAGCAGTTCTTC.

This clonotype was seen a handful of times. This chain uses TRBV12-3 or TRBV12-4 with TRBJ2-1; TRBD2 agrees at 9 bases. CDR3 length: 14 amino acids. J gave up 2 bases and V 6 bases, and 2 bases lay outside the gene matches. The CDR3 loop is CASRGTSTYNEQFF. The DNA for the CDR3 is TGTGCCAGCAGGGGGACTAGCACCTACAATGAGCAGTTCTTC.

The chain carries TRBV11-1 and TRBJ2-6; 8 positions match TRBD2. The CDR3 has 21 residues. From germline, CDR1 is SGHAT and CDR2 FQDESV (reference sequence). J gave up 0 bases and V 3 bases, and 16 bases lay outside the gene matches. The CDR3 region has the DNA TGTGCCAGCAGCTTTTGGGCCCGCTGGGGTAGCGGGGTCTCTGGGGCCAACGTCCTGACTTTC. This gives the protein CASSFWARWGSGVSGANVLTF.

This clonotype was picked up a small number of times. The gene calls are TRBV5-1 and TRBJ2-4; the match to TRBD2 covers 8 bases. The CDR3 is 16 residues long. J gave up 8 bases and V 2 bases, and 12 bases lay outside the gene matches. From germline, CDR1 is SGHRS and CDR2 YFSETQ. The CDR3 spells CASSFWGGGMEDIQYF. CDR3 nucleotide sequence: TGCGCCAGCAGCTTTTGGGGCGGGGGGATGGAAGACATTCAGTACTTC.

The J gene is TRBJ2-1, the V gene TRBV7-8, with a weak D call TRBD2 (6 bases). Trimming stripped 0 bases from V and 9 bases from J, with 18 bases between. Germline V gene sequence: CDR1 SGHVS, CDR2 FQNEAQ. The CDR3 extends over 16 amino acids. CDR3 bases: TGTGCCAGCAGCTTAGCGGCGACTAGTTATTCGGGTGAGCAGTTCTTC. It encodes CASSLAATSYSGEQFF.